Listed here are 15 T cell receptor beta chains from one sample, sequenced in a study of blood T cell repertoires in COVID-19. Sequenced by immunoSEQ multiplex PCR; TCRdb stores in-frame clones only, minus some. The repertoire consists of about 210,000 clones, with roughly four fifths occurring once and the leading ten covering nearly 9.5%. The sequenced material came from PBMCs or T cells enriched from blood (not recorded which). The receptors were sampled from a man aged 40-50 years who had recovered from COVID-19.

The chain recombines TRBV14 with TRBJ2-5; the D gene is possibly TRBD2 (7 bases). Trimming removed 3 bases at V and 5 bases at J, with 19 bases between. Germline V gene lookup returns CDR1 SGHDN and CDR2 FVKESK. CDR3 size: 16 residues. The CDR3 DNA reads TGTGCCAGCAGCCATTTACCTGGGGGGGGCGTGGAGACCCAGTACTTC. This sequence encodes CASSHLPGGGVETQYF.

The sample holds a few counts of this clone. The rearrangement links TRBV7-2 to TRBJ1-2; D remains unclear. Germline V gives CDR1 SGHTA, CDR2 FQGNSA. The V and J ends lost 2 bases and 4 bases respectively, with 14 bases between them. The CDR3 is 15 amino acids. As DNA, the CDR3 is TGTGCCAGCAGCTTAAGTCGGGGTTCGAGCTATGGCTACACCTTC. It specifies CASSLSRGSSYGYTF.

CDR3 sequence (DNA): TGTGCCAGCACCGACAGGTACAATGAGCAGTTCTTC. It translates to CASTDRYNEQFF. V and J are TRBV12-3 or TRBV12-4 and TRBJ2-1, with D perhaps matching TRBD1 (6 bases). V was trimmed by 7 bases and J by 4 bases, leaving 8 bases between them. The CDR3 covers 12 residues.

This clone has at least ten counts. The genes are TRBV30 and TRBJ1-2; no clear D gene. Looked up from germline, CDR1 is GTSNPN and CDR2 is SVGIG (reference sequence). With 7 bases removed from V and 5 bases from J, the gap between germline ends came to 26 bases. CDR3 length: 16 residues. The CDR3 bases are TGTGCCTCCCAATGGTACAGAGCTTTCAACCTTTATGGCTACACCTTC. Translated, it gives CASQWYRAFNLYGYTF.

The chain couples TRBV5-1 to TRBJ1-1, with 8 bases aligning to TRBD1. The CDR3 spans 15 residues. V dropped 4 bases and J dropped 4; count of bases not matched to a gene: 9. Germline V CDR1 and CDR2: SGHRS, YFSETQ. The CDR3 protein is CASSIDRGGGTEAFF. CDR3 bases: TGCGCCAGCAGCATAGACAGGGGAGGGGGCACTGAAGCTTTCTTT. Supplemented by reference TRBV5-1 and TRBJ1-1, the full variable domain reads KAGVTQTPRYLIKTRGQQVTLSCSPISGHRSVSWYQQTPGQGLQFLFEYFSETQRNKGNFPGRFSGRQFSNSRSEMNVSTLELGDSALYLCASSIDRGGGTEAFFGQGTRLTVV.

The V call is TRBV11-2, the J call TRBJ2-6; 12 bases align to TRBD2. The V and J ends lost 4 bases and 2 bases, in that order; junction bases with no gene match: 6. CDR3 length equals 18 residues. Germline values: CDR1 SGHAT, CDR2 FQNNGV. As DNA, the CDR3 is TGTGCCAGCAGCTATACATCTAGCGGGGGGGCTGGGGCCAACGTCCTGACTTTC. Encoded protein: CASSYTSSGGAGANVLTF.

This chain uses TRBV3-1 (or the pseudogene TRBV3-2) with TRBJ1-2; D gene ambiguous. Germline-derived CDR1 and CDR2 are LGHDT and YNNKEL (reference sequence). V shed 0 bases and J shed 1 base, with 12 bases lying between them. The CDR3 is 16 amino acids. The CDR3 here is CASSQDGESLNYGYTF. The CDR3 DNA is TGTGCCAGCAGCCAAGATGGGGAGTCTCTTAACTATGGCTACACCTTC.

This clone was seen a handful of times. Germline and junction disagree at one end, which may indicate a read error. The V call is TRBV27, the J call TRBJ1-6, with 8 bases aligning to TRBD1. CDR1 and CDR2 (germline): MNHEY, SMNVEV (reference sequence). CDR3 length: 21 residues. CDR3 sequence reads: CASSLSTFGQGGFSYNSPLHF. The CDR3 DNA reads TGTGCCAGCAGCTTATCGACATTCGGACAGGGAGGGTTCTCCTATAATTCACCCCTCCACTTT.

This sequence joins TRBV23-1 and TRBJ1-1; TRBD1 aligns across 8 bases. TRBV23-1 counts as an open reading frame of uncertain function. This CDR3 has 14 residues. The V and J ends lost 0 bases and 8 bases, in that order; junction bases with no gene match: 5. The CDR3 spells CASSQSDRVQEAFF. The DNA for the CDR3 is TGCGCCAGCAGTCAATCGGACAGGGTCCAGGAAGCTTTCTTT.

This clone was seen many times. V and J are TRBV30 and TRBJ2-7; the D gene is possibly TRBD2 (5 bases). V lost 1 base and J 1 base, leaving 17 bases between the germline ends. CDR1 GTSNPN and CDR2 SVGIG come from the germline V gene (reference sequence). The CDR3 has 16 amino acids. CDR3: CAWSAAFGSGSYEQYF. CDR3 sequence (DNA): TGTGCCTGGAGTGCCGCTTTCGGAAGCGGATCCTACGAGCAGTACTTC.

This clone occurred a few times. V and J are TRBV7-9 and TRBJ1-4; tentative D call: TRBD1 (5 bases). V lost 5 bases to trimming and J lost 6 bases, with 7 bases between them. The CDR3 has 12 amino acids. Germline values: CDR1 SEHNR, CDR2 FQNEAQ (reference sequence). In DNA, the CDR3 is TGTGCCAGCAGCCGGGGGGATGAAAAACTGTTTTTT. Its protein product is CASSRGDEKLFF.

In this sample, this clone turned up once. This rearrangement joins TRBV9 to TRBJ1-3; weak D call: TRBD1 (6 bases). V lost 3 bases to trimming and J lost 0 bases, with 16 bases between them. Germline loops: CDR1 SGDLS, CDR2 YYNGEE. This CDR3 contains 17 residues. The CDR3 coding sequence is TGTGCCAGCAGCGAAAGGGACACCTCATTCTCTGGAAACACCATATATTTT. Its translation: CASSERDTSFSGNTIYF.

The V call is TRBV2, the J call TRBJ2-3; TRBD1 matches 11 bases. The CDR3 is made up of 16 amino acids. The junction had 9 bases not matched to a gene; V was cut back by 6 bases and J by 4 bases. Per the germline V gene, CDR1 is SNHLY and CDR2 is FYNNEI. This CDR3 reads CASSLDRGRRSDTQYF. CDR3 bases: TGTGCCAGCAGCCTGGACAGGGGGCGCAGATCAGATACGCAGTATTTT.

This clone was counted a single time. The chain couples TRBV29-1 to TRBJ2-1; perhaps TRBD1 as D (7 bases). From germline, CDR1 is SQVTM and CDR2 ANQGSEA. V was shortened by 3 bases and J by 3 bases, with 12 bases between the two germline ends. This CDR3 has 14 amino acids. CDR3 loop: CSVERQGGYNEQFF. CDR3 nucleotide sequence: TGCAGCGTTGAGCGGCAGGGGGGCTACAATGAGCAGTTCTTC.

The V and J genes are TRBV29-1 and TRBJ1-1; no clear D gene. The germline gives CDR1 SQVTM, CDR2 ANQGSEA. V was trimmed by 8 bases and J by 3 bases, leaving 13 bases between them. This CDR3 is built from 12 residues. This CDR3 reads CSYSPRYTEAFF. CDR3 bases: TGCAGCTATTCCCCCCGGTACACTGAAGCTTTCTTT.